This T cell receptor (beta chain) was identified in a study of T cells in Graves' hyperthyroidism and ophthalmopathy. Study observations and caveats: Most expanded thyroid clonotypes above 0.001 also appeared in blood.

Ten or more counts support this clonotype. Antigen: not known. Graves' hyperthyroidism is called stable when ophthalmopathy does not progress within 18 months. The study enrolled patients aged 18 to 65 with newly diagnosed hyperthyroidism of under 2 months' duration. Germline values: CDR1 LNHNV, CDR2 YYDKDF (reference sequence). The V end lost 2 bases, the J end lost 0 bases, and 10 bases lay between the germline ends. There are 15 residues in the CDR3. It was RNA transcripts that yielded the amplified TCR beta CDR3 regions. TCR CDR3 underwent first-round RT-PCR with the HTBI primer set. TCRdb reprocessed the multiplex PCR reads via MiXCR and lists one record per CDR3 protein. Among hundreds of thousands of distinct CDR3 sequences listed, around 15% were seen once.

The chain combines TRBV15 with TRBJ1-1; no definite D call. The source material was blood. This receptor was taken from a woman aged 18-29 years with Graves' hyperthyroidism. The CDR3 nucleotides are TGTGCCACCAGCAGAACTACACTTATGAACACTGAAGCTTTCTTT. This gives the protein CATSRTTLMNTEAFF.